In its sample, the clone carrying this T cell receptor (beta chain) is medium-sized. Its antigen is as yet unknown. A TCRbeta library incorporating unique molecular identifiers was prepared. TCRdb reprocessed the PCR reads with MiXCR, giving one entry per CDR3 protein. The sample lists around 920 distinct CDR3 sequences, less than 75% occurring once. The V gene lost 0 bases and the J gene lost 7 bases, with 18 bases spanning the gap. This CDR3 contains 17 residues. CDR1 and CDR2 from the germline V gene are KGHDR and SFDVKD. The data derive from a study of T-cell reconstitution after alpha-beta-depleted transplantation in children. The study, taken as a whole, reports: It was reported that alpha-beta T cells came from several hundred expanded graft clones (about two months after transplant). T-cell numbers and diversity, one year after transplant, stemmed largely from T cells that were newly produced.

The material was PBMCs, mostly from graft donor cells, obtained 60 days after TCRalphabeta/CD19-depleted stem cell transplant. The gene calls are TRBV24-1 and TRBJ2-1; TRBD2 might be the D (6 bases). The sequence derives from a male patient aged 2 to 9 who had a stem cell transplant for acute lymphoblastic leukemia, so the T cells may come from the graft donor. The CDR3 DNA reads TGTGCCACCAGTGATTTGGGAATTAGCGGATCTGGGAATGAGCAGTTCTTC. It codes for CATSDLGISGSGNEQFF.